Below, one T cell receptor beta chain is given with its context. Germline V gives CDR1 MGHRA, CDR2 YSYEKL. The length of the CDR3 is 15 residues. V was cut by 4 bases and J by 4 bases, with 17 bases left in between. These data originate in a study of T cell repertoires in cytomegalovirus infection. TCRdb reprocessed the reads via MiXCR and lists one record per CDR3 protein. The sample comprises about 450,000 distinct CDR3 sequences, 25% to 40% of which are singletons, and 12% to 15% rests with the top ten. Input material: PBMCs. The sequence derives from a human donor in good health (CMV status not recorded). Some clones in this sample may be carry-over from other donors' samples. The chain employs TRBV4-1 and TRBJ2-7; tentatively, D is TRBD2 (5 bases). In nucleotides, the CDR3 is TGCGCCAGCAGCCCTGGACTCTTAGGTGGGTACGAGCAGTACTTC. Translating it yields CASSPGLLGGYEQYF.